Each of the 17 T cell receptor beta chains below was sequenced from the same sample in a study of control samples from healthy donors and cancer patients. This table comes from immunoSEQ multiplex PCR, and its TCRdb copy is limited to in-frame clones, with some not included. The sample has 120,000 to 150,000 clones, around 94% seen once. Input material: blood. These receptors were collected from a man in his forties in good health.

The rearrangement links TRBV5-1 to TRBJ1-1; maybe TRBD1 (6 bases). The V and J ends lost 0 bases and 3 bases respectively, with 9 bases between them. Germline V gene sequence: CDR1 SGHRS, CDR2 YFSETQ. This CDR3 is 14 amino acids long. CDR3 region: CASSLDRADTEAFF. The CDR3 DNA reads as TGCGCCAGCAGCTTGGACAGGGCGGACACTGAAGCTTTCTTT. Full variable domain (remainder filled in from reference TRBV5-1 and TRBJ1-1): KAGVTQTPRYLIKTRGQQVTLSCSPISGHRSVSWYQQTPGQGLQFLFEYFSETQRNKGNFPGRFSGRQFSNSRSEMNVSTLELGDSALYLCASSLDRADTEAFFGQGTRLTVV.

The V gene is TRBV6-2 or TRBV6-3, the J gene TRBJ1-1; 7 bases are shared with TRBD1. Germline V lookup: CDR1 MNHEY, CDR2 SVGEGT. J gave up 1 base and V 4 bases, and 6 bases lay outside the gene matches. The CDR3 sequence is 15 residues long. For the CDR3, the DNA is TGTGCCAGCAGTTCCGGACAGGTCGGGAACACTGAAGCTTTCTTT. It specifies CASSSGQVGNTEAFF.

The chain employs TRBV10-3 and TRBJ1-1; D is unclear. Germline V gives CDR1 ENHRY, CDR2 SYGVKD. The CDR3 length is 12 residues. V gave up 4 bases and J gave up 5 bases, with 8 bases separating them. CDR3 sequence (DNA): TGTGCCATCAGTGGGGCGGGGACTGAAGCTTTCTTT. This encodes CAISGAGTEAFF.

The genes are TRBV5-6 and TRBJ2-3; TRBD1 or TRBD2 may be the D gene (5 bases each). V dropped 1 base and J dropped 4 bases, with 19 bases sitting between them. In germline, CDR1 is SGHDT, CDR2 YYEEEE. The CDR3 contains 17 residues. CDR3 sequence reads: CASSLFDSLSSADTQYF. In DNA, the CDR3 is TGTGCCAGCAGCTTGTTCGACAGCTTAAGTAGCGCAGATACGCAGTATTTT. Using reference TRBV5-6 and TRBJ2-3 for the parts outside the CDR3, the full variable domain is DAGVTQSPTHLIKTRGQQVTLRCSPKSGHDTVSWYQQALGQGPQFIFQYYEEEERQRGNFPDRFSGHQFPNYSSELNVNALLLGDSALYLCASSLFDSLSSADTQYFGPGTRLTVL.

This rearrangement joins TRBV7-2 to TRBJ2-3, with D uncertain. Germline V gene lookup returns CDR1 SGHTA and CDR2 FQGNSA. Trimming cost V 2 bases and J 4 bases, with 13 bases left between them. This CDR3 has 15 amino acids. CDR3 loop: CASSLYPEFSDTQYF. In nucleotides, the CDR3 is TGTGCCAGCAGCTTATACCCGGAATTTTCAGATACGCAGTATTTT.

The rearrangement links TRBV12-5 to TRBJ1-2; D gene unclear. The CDR3 is made up of 12 amino acids. Trimming took off 4 bases at V and 5 bases at J, with 8 bases between the two ends. Germline V gene sequence: CDR1 LGHNT, CDR2 FRNRAP. The CDR3 coding sequence is TGTGCTAGTGGTTACCCACATTATGGCTACACCTTC. It yields the protein CASGYPHYGYTF.

The chain is built from TRBV19 and TRBJ1-5; D ambiguous. Germline V gene sequence: CDR1 LNHDA, CDR2 SQIVND (reference sequence). V dropped 3 bases and J dropped 5 bases, with 8 bases sitting between them. The CDR3 sequence is 13 residues long. In DNA form, the CDR3 reads TGTGCCAGTAGTATGGATCGGGATCAGCCCCAGCATTTT. Translated, it gives CASSMDRDQPQHF.

V and J are TRBV20-1 and TRBJ2-5; D might be TRBD2 (6 bases). The CDR3 consists of 14 residues. The V end was cut by 3 bases, the J end by 3 bases, with 14 bases between. Germline CDR1 DFQATT, CDR2 SNEGSKA (reference sequence). For the CDR3, the DNA is TGCAGTGCTAGTATTTACGGGGGAAAAGAGACCCAGTACTTC. Amino acids: CSASIYGGKETQYF.

J is TRBJ2-2 and V is TRBV10-2, with 10 bases identical to TRBD2. The V segment lost 6 bases and the J segment 7 bases; nucleotides outside the gene matches: 8. Germline values: CDR1 WSHSY, CDR2 SAAADI. The CDR3 spans 15 residues. In DNA form, the CDR3 reads TGCGCCAGCAGGGCAGCGGGAGGGCCGGGCGGGGAGCTGTTTTTT. This sequence encodes CASRAAGGPGGELFF.

The gene calls are TRBV13 and TRBJ2-2, with 12 bases identical to TRBD1. CDR3 length: 18 residues. The V gene's germline CDR1 is PRHDT and CDR2 FYEKMQ (reference sequence). The trim removed 4 bases at V and 0 bases at J, leaving 6 bases unmatched. For the CDR3, the DNA is TGTGCCAGCAGCTCCCGGGACAGGGGGCTCACGAACACCGGGGAGCTGTTTTTT. This codes for CASSSRDRGLTNTGELFF.

This chain joins TRBV24-1 and TRBJ1-2; the D is unclear. Germline V gene lookup returns CDR1 KGHDR and CDR2 SFDVKD. The germline V and J ends were trimmed by 0 bases and 7 bases, with 5 bases remaining between them. The CDR3 is 12 amino acids. CDR3 region: CATSDLHSGYTF. The CDR3 DNA reads TGTGCCACCAGTGATTTGCACAGTGGCTACACCTTC.

The chain is built from TRBV24-1 and TRBJ2-7, with 11 bases fitting TRBD1. With 3 bases clipped from V and 6 bases from J, the junction kept 3 bases outside the gene matches. The germline gives CDR1 KGHDR, CDR2 SFDVKD. The CDR3 loop spans 14 amino acids. CDR3 amino acids: CATSDPGTGGEQYF. The CDR3 DNA reads TGTGCCACCAGTGATCCCGGGACAGGGGGCGAGCAGTACTTC.

The rearrangement uses TRBV6-2 or TRBV6-3 and TRBJ2-1; possible D gene TRBD2, 5 bases. V was shortened by 5 bases and J by 4 bases, with 9 bases between the two germline ends. The CDR3 loop spans 13 amino acids. Per germline, CDR1 MNHEY and CDR2 SVGEGT. CDR3 coding DNA: TGTGCCAGCAGTACCGGACTTTACAATGAGCAGTTCTTC. Translating gives CASSTGLYNEQFF.

The rearrangement joins TRBV19 to TRBJ2-5; 7 bases agree with TRBD2. This CDR3 has 15 residues. V shed 0 bases and J 7 bases; nucleotides not matched to a gene: 8. Germline CDR1 LNHDA, CDR2 SQIVND (reference sequence). CDR3 sequence reads: CASSIDSQGGVTQYF. CDR3 DNA: TGTGCCAGTAGTATAGATTCCCAGGGAGGGGTGACCCAGTACTTC. The whole variable domain, remainder taken from reference TRBV19 and TRBJ2-5, is DGGITQSPKYLFRKEGQNVTLSCEQNLNHDAMYWYRQDPGQGLRLIYYSQIVNDFQKGDIAEGYSVSREKKESFPLTVTSAQKNPTAFYLCASSIDSQGGVTQYFGPGTRLLVL.

This chain joins TRBV6-5 and TRBJ2-7, with D perhaps TRBD2 (6 bases). V was clipped by 4 bases and J by 3 bases, with 13 bases between them. CDR3 length: 14 residues. Germline-derived CDR1 and CDR2 are MNHEY and SVGAGI. DNA of the CDR3: TGTGCCAGCAGTTTCTCCGGGACTCTCTACGAGCAGTACTTC. Translated: CASSFSGTLYEQYF.

This clone was seen a single time. The chain employs TRBV6-5 and TRBJ1-2, with 7 positions matching TRBD1. Germline V CDR1 and CDR2: MNHEY, SVGAGI. The CDR3 is 14 residues long. V lost 4 bases to trimming and J lost 4 bases; unmatched junction nucleotides: 6. CDR3 sequence reads: CASSWEGAIYGYTF. DNA of the CDR3: TGTGCCAGCAGTTGGGAGGGGGCTATCTATGGCTACACCTTC.

The sample holds a few counts of this clone. This rearrangement joins TRBV7-2 to TRBJ2-1; D unresolved. Trimming cost V 5 bases and J 0 bases, with 14 bases left between them. The CDR3 extends over 16 amino acids. Germline CDR1 SGHTA, CDR2 FQGNSA. Written as DNA, the CDR3 is TGTGCCAGCAGCCTCCTACCAGCGAGCTCCTACAATGAGCAGTTCTTC. It is translated as CASSLLPASSYNEQFF.